This T cell receptor beta chain was observed in a study of cytomegalovirus exposure and HLA in healthy donors. General study results and limits: When analyzed later, a missense DCLRE1C variant was found to be linked to TCR beta V- and J-gene trimming. Certain indistinguishable V segments, among them TRBV6-2 and TRBV6-3, were excluded.

Notes on this clone: Its antigen is not identified. Relative to the germline gene, one junction end is altered; a read error may explain this. Distinct nucleotide sequences in the sample also encode this CDR3.

Germline CDR1 and CDR2: SGHVS and FQNEAQ. CDR3 size: 15 residues. Though nominally healthy at sampling, donors likely had unrecorded immune exposures. PCR used 60 Vbeta primers and 13 Jbeta primers. This table comes from immunoSEQ multiplex PCR, and its TCRdb copy is limited to in-frame clones, with some not included. The sample lists about 130,000 clones; 55% to 75% were seen once. Sample: PBMCs. This receptor was taken from a human donor in good health. The chain joins TRBV7-8 to TRBJ1-1; D remains ambiguous. CDR3 region: CASSLAAGLNTEAFF. CDR3 DNA sequence: TGTGCCAGCAGCTTAGCGGCGGGTTTGAACACTGAAGCTTTCTTC.